This record looks at one T cell receptor beta chain sequence and its context. The antigen is undetermined. Mismatch with germline at one junction end may stem from a read error. CDR1 and CDR2 from the germline V gene are SGHAT and FQNNGV. CDR3 length: 14 residues. RNA was extracted from whole blood without cell sorting, alongside germline DNA. Among the patients, all had chronic HBV infection and none had been treated. These data originate in a study of tumor-infiltrating lymphocytes in primary liver carcinoma. In the study overall: Tumor staging was T1-T3 N0M0; sizes spanned roughly 4.2 to 10 cm across. Study results and caveats: Relative to blood, tumors carried a significantly larger fraction of the repertoire in their top 250 clones (p = 0.039).

Starting material of 500 ng total RNA yielded TCR beta cDNA via a constant-region primer. Libraries covering TCR beta were generated through three nested multiplex PCR rounds (using a slightly modified ARM-PCR). Two initial PCR rounds of about 9 cycles each paired TRBV1-TRBV30 forward primers with a C-beta reverse primer. Via MiXCR, TCRdb re-called the multiplex PCR reads, giving one row per CDR3 protein. The table has nearly 200,000 distinct CDR3 sequences, less than 65% seen once. The rearrangement joins TRBV11-2 to TRBJ2-1; unclear D gene. The TCR sequence derives from a woman aged 55-70 years with primary liver carcinoma and hepatitis B virus infection. Sequencing was performed on peripheral blood. The CDR3 region has the DNA TGTGTCAGCAGCCCCGCTGGTAGATACAATGAGCAGCTCTTC. This encodes CVSSPAGRYNEQLF.